Listed below are T cell receptor beta chains from one sample, sequenced in a study of control samples from healthy donors and cancer patients. Sequencing used immunoSEQ multiplex PCR; TCRdb keeps in-frame clones, though not all of them. The sample includes some 150,000 clones, approximately 94% of them seen just once. The specimen sequenced was PBMCs. These receptors were collected from a man aged 60-69 years with colorectal cancer. The CDR3 runs from the conserved cysteine through the conserved F or W. A D gene is named only where the DNA matches it firmly. Some rows mark clone size as missing; the rest say once, few, many or name a class of expanded clone.

clone size	D gene	J gene	V gene	CDR3 length	CDR3 protein	CDR3 DNA
-	TRBD1	TRBJ1-4	TRBV29-1	13	CSTQQGAHEKLFF	TGCAGTACGCAACAGGGGGCGCATGAAAAACTGTTTTTT
once	-	TRBJ2-2	TRBV9	16	CASSVGGGQTAGELFF	TGTGCCAGCAGCGTAGGGGGAGGACAGACCGCCGGGGAGCTGTTTTTT
once	TRBD2	TRBJ2-3	TRBV2	17	CASSETSGGIGADTQYF	TGTGCCAGCAGTGAGACTAGCGGGGGTATCGGAGCAGATACGCAGTATTTT
-	-	TRBJ1-1	TRBV2	13	CASTKGVNTEAFF	TGTGCCAGCACAAAAGGGGTGAACACTGAAGCTTTCTTT
-	TRBD1	TRBJ2-7	TRBV10-1	16	CASSEHPGQLAYEQYF	TGCGCCAGCAGTGAGCATCCGGGACAGCTAGCCTACGAGCAGTACTTC
-	-	TRBJ1-1	TRBV10-2	11	CASYRAGEAFF	TGCGCCAGCTACCGGGCAGGAGAAGCTTTCTTT
-	-	TRBJ1-1	TRBV9	13	CASSVRWNTEAFF	TGTGCCAGCAGCGTTCGGTGGAACACTGAAGCTTTCTTT
-	-	TRBJ1-3	TRBV27	15	CASSLGMFSGNTIYF	TGTGCCAGCAGTTTGGGGATGTTCTCTGGAAACACCATATATTTT
once	-	TRBJ1-1	TRBV18	14	CASSSQRGNTEAFF	TGTGCCAGCTCATCCCAGAGAGGGAACACTGAAGCTTTCTTT
-	-	TRBJ2-5	TRBV7-2	14	CASSSRTDLEAQYF	TGTGCCAGCAGCTCTCGGACTGACCTGGAGGCCCAGTACTTC
-	-	TRBJ1-1	TRBV2	13	CASSTQGGTEAFF	TGTGCCAGCAGTACGCAGGGTGGAACTGAAGCTTTCTTT
-	-	TRBJ2-7	TRBV6-1	14	CASSERRGKHEQYF	TGTGCCAGCAGTGAACGGAGGGGAAAGCACGAGCAGTACTTC
-	-	TRBJ1-2	TRBV14	12	CASSQGRGGYTF	TGTGCCAGCAGCCAGGGGAGAGGTGGCTACACCTTC
-	-	TRBJ1-4	TRBV27	13	CASSPRGGEKLFF	TGTGCCAGCAGTCCCCGGGGGGGTGAAAAACTGTTTTTT
-	-	TRBJ2-6	TRBV6-5	15	CASSGPALGANVLTF	TGTGCCAGCAGCGGTCCGGCCCTCGGGGCCAACGTCCTGACTTTC
-	TRBD1	TRBJ1-4	TRBV19	13	CARGTGVNEKLFF	TGTGCCAGGGGAACAGGGGTTAATGAAAAACTGTTTTTT
-	TRBD1	TRBJ2-2	TRBV7-2	16	CASSLRDRGSSGELFF	TGTGCCAGCAGCTTAAGGGACAGGGGATCGAGCGGGGAGCTGTTTTTT